Shown below are 9 T cell receptor beta chains from a single sample sequenced in a study of a mutant IDH1 vaccine in newly diagnosed glioma. Time point denoted: week 35, safety follow-up. What each vaccine dose contained was 300 ug of mutant IDH1 20-mer peptide, accompanied by topical imiquimod. TCRdb keeps only in-frame clones here, not all; method: immunoSEQ multiplex PCR. The profile shows 30,000 or so clones, 60% to 85% of them singletons. Antigens for these TCRs are unknown. The specimen comprised PBMCs, sampled from a glioma patient whose treatment included an IDH1 peptide vaccine. Receptor source: a woman aged 30 to 39 with glioma. Some clones in this sample may be carry-over from other donors' samples.

The chain has TRBV9 and TRBJ2-1; no definite D call. V lost 0 bases, J lost 5 bases, and 15 bases lay in between. Germline V lookup: CDR1 SGDLS, CDR2 YYNGEE. This CDR3 has 16 amino acids. This chain's CDR3 is CASSVATYGFNNEQFF. The CDR3 bases are TGTGCCAGCAGCGTAGCTACTTACGGTTTCAACAATGAGCAGTTCTTC. The variable domain in full, with the rest retrieved from reference TRBV9 and TRBJ2-1, is DSGVTQTPKHLITATGQRVTLRCSPRSGDLSVYWYQQSLDQGLQFLIQYYNGEERAKGNILERFSAQQFPDLHSELNLSSLELGDSALYFCASSVATYGFNNEQFFGPGTRLTVL.

V is TRBV7-8 and J is TRBJ2-3, with no clear D. Germline loops: CDR1 SGHVS, CDR2 FQNEAQ. Trimming shortened V by 7 bases and J by 6 bases, and 17 bases separated the two germline ends. The CDR3 covers 14 residues. The CDR3: CASTDSSIKDTQYF. The CDR3 DNA is TGTGCCAGCACCGACTCTTCCATCAAGGATACGCAGTATTTT. The full variable domain, completed using reference TRBV7-8 and TRBJ2-3, is GAGVSQSPRYKVAKRGQDVALRCDPISGHVSLFWYQQALGQGPEFLTYFQNEAQLDKSGLPSDRFFAERPEGSVSTLKIQRTQQEDSAVYLCASTDSSIKDTQYFGPGTRLTVL.

V and J are TRBV2 and TRBJ2-2; TRBD1 is a possible D gene (5 bases). CDR1 is SNHLY and CDR2 is FYNNEI in the germline V gene. The CDR3 totals 14 residues. The germline V and J ends were trimmed by 3 bases and 8 bases, with 13 bases remaining between them. CDR3 coding DNA: TGTGCCAGCAGTGAGGGCCAGGGCCTGGGGGAGCTGTTTTTT. Amino acids: CASSEGQGLGELFF.

This chain links TRBV2 with TRBJ1-1; 9 bases match TRBD1. The CDR3 has 14 amino acids. Trimming at V came to 5 bases and at J to 6 bases, leaving 7 bases not matched to a gene. CDR1 is SNHLY, CDR2 FYNNEI, per germline. The CDR3 DNA reads as TGTGCCAGCAGTCCAGGACAGGGGCGGGCTGAAGCTTTCTTT. Its translation: CASSPGQGRAEAFF.

A few counts support this clone. This chain connects TRBV14 to TRBJ1-1, with D unclear. The CDR3 contains 13 residues. The germline gives CDR1 SGHDN, CDR2 FVKESK. Trimming shortened V by 4 bases and J by 1 base, and 7 bases separated the two germline ends. DNA for the CDR3: TGTGCCAGCAGCCCTACGAGGAACACTGAAGCTTTCTTT. This codes for CASSPTRNTEAFF.

The sample holds one count of this clone. This chain connects TRBV25-1 to TRBJ1-1; possibly TRBD1 for D (5 bases). V shed 2 bases and J shed 6 bases, with 19 bases lying between them. There are 16 residues in the CDR3. The V gene's germline CDR1 is MGHDK and CDR2 SYGVNS. CDR3 nucleotides: TGTGCCAGCAGTGAACCACCCGGGACGGCGGGGTCTGAAGCTTTCTTT. It translates to CASSEPPGTAGSEAFF.

The rearrangement joins TRBV6-1 to TRBJ1-1; tentative D call: TRBD1 (5 bases). This CDR3 has 15 amino acids. V lost 6 bases to trimming and J lost 7 bases, with 21 bases between them. Germline values: CDR1 MNHNS, CDR2 SASEGT. CDR3 nucleotide sequence: TGTGCCAGCAGCTCCGTTACGACCAGACAGTTTGAAGCTTTCTTT. This encodes CASSSVTTRQFEAFF.

This chain links TRBV9 with TRBJ2-3; D perhaps matches TRBD2 (6 bases). The germline V gene has CDR1 SGDLS and CDR2 YYNGEE. Between the trimmed V and J ends, which lost 0 bases and 5 bases, there was a span of 13 bases. This CDR3 is 15 amino acids long. The CDR3 DNA is TGTGCCAGCAGCGTAGATCCGGGGGAAGGAGATACGCAGTATTTT. Amino acid sequence: CASSVDPGEGDTQYF.

CDR3 sequence reads: CATSRDRGPPGYGYTF. CDR3 coding DNA: TGTGCCACCAGCAGGGACAGGGGGCCCCCTGGATATGGCTACACCTTC. The chain has TRBV15 and TRBJ1-2, with 11 bases lining up with TRBD1. Trimming cost V 3 bases and J 5 bases; bases outside gene matches: 8. This CDR3 region has 16 residues. The germline CDR1 and CDR2 sequences are LNHNV and YYDKDF (reference sequence).